What follows are 30 T cell receptor beta chains derived from one specimen sequenced in a study of T cell responses to AZD1222 COVID-19 vaccine. Method: immunoSEQ multiplex PCR; TCRdb's copy keeps in-frame clones and lacks some. This table holds roughly 100,000 clones, roughly 87% found once. The sample in question was peripheral blood, obtained 28 days after the second AZD1222 dose. The receptors come from an adult who received the AZD1222 COVID-19 vaccine.

This clone was detected only once. J is TRBJ1-2 and V is TRBV5-4; TRBD1 might be the D (6 bases). The CDR3 contains 15 residues. V lost 2 bases and J 1 base, leaving 12 bases between the germline ends. Looked up from germline, CDR1 is SGHNT and CDR2 is YYREEE (reference sequence). CDR3 loop: CASSLNGGGNYGYTF. CDR3 DNA sequence: TGTGCCAGCAGCTTAAACGGGGGCGGTAACTATGGCTACACCTTC.

The chain combines TRBV7-2 with TRBJ2-1; 10 bases align to TRBD1. The CDR3 has 14 amino acids. V lost 5 bases to trimming and J lost 6 bases; unmatched junction nucleotides: 4. Germline V CDR1 and CDR2: SGHTA, FQGNSA. The CDR3, as DNA: TGTGCCAGCAGCACGAGGACAGGGGGCAATGAGCAGTTCTTC. Amino acid sequence: CASSTRTGGNEQFF.

The chain is built from TRBV19 and TRBJ2-7; perhaps D is TRBD1 or TRBD2 (5 bases each). With 6 bases removed from V and 1 base from J, the gap between germline ends came to 7 bases. CDR1 is LNHDA, CDR2 SQIVND, per germline (reference sequence). This CDR3 region has 12 residues. DNA of the CDR3: TGTGCCAGTAGGGGGGATTCCTACGAGCAGTACTTC. Translation gives CASRGDSYEQYF.

The chain uses TRBV19 and TRBJ1-6, with D possibly TRBD1 on 5 matching bases. The length of the CDR3 is 16 residues. Germline V lookup: CDR1 LNHDA, CDR2 SQIVND (reference sequence). The ends were cut back, 6 bases at V and 7 bases at J, with 19 bases in the middle. CDR3 sequence reads: CASRTSGGRTNSPLHF. CDR3 bases: TGTGCCAGTAGGACCTCTGGGGGAAGGACGAATTCACCCCTCCACTTT.

The V gene is TRBV11-2, the J gene TRBJ1-1, with D hard to call. V was pared by 6 bases and J by 1 base, with 9 bases between. The CDR3 contains 13 residues. The germline gives CDR1 SGHAT, CDR2 FQNNGV. The CDR3 protein is CASRLQQNTEAFF. In DNA form, the CDR3 reads TGTGCCAGCAGACTACAGCAGAACACTGAAGCTTTCTTT.

The rearrangement links TRBV5-1 to TRBJ1-1, with TRBD1 as a possible D gene (6 bases). The V gene's germline CDR1 is SGHRS and CDR2 YFSETQ. V gave up 1 base and J gave up 5 bases, with 12 bases separating them. This CDR3 spans 14 amino acids. This CDR3 reads CASSLTGQATEAFF. CDR3 sequence (DNA): TGCGCCAGCAGCTTGACAGGGCAAGCGACTGAAGCTTTCTTT.

A word on this clone: A much bigger clone sits one base away, suggesting this may be a read error. This chain connects TRBV2 to TRBJ2-1; no definite D call. CDR1 is SNHLY, CDR2 FYNNEI, per germline. The CDR3 spans 12 residues. Trimming pared 3 bases from V and 4 bases from J, leaving 4 bases between. The CDR3 spells CASSEGYNEQFF. The DNA of the CDR3 is TGTGCCAGCAGTGAGGGGTACAATGAGCAGTTCTTC.

The chain couples TRBV7-9 to TRBJ1-3; 8 positions match TRBD1. V dropped 1 base and J dropped 1; count of bases not matched to a gene: 0. The length of the CDR3 is 15 residues. Germline V CDR1 and CDR2: SEHNR, FQNEAQ (reference sequence). The CDR3 here is CASSLGTGSGNTIYF. The CDR3 DNA is TGTGCCAGCAGCTTAGGGACAGGGTCTGGAAACACCATATATTTT. The full variable domain, its missing parts supplied by reference TRBV7-9 and TRBJ1-3, is DTGVSQNPRHKITKRGQNVTFRCDPISEHNRLYWYRQTLGQGPEFLTYFQNEAQLEKSRLLSDRFSAERPKGSFSTLEIQRTEQGDSAMYLCASSLGTGSGNTIYFGEGSWLTVV.

The chain couples TRBV10-3 to TRBJ2-7; TRBD1 matches 8 bases. This CDR3 comprises 11 residues. The germline V gene encodes CDR1 ENHRY and CDR2 SYGVKD. With V trimmed by 10 bases and J by 6 bases, 5 bases remained unmatched. This CDR3 reads CATDGQGEQYF. CDR3 nucleotides: TGTGCCACCGACGGACAGGGCGAGCAGTACTTC.

This clone has a single count. The chain couples TRBV6-5 to TRBJ2-7; no clear D gene. V dropped 3 bases and J dropped 6 bases, with 6 bases sitting between them. Germline CDR1 is MNHEY and CDR2 is SVGAGI. The CDR3 covers 11 residues. In DNA form, the CDR3 reads TGTGCCAGCAGTTATTTTCCCGAGCAGTACTTC. Translating it yields CASSYFPEQYF.

V and J are TRBV7-3 and TRBJ1-1, with 7 bases lining up with TRBD1. Germline V lookup: CDR1 SGHTA, CDR2 FQGTGA. The CDR3 consists of 13 residues. With 5 bases clipped from V and 3 bases from J, the junction kept 3 bases outside the gene matches. Here the CDR3 reads CASSLGQHTEAFF. The CDR3 nucleotides are TGTGCCAGCAGCCTGGGACAGCACACTGAAGCTTTCTTT. The full variable domain, in which reference TRBV7-3 and TRBJ1-1 provide the parts outside the CDR3, is GAGVSQTPSNKVTEKGKYVELRCDPISGHTALYWYRQSLGQGPEFLIYFQGTGAADDSGLPNDRFFAVRPEGSVSTLKIQRTERGDSAVYLCASSLGQHTEAFFGQGTRLTVV.

V is TRBV6-2 or TRBV6-3 and J is TRBJ2-7, with a possible D match to TRBD2 (5 bases). The CDR3 is 13 residues long. Germline CDR1 reads MNHEY; CDR2 reads SVGEGT. Trimming left V 6 bases short and J 3 bases short, with 12 bases between. The CDR3, as DNA: TGTGCCAGCAGCCGATCGGGGAACTACGAGCAGTACTTC. As protein: CASSRSGNYEQYF.

This sequence joins TRBV6-5 and TRBJ2-2; unclear D gene. The CDR3 runs to 13 residues. Germline lookup yields CDR1 MNHEY and CDR2 SVGAGI. V was cut by 7 bases and J by 4 bases, with 10 bases left in between. CDR3 in DNA: TGTGCCAGCAAGCTGGCCAGCACCGGGGAGCTGTTTTTT. Its translation is CASKLASTGELFF.

The chain joins TRBV7-2 to TRBJ2-3, with 11 bases lining up with TRBD2. Losses at the gene ends were 5 bases for V and 0 bases for J; bases not matched to a gene: 4. The CDR3 extends over 16 amino acids. The germline V gene encodes CDR1 SGHTA and CDR2 FQGNSA. CDR3 protein: CASSVGTSGSTDTQYF. The CDR3 nucleotides are TGTGCCAGCAGCGTTGGGACTAGCGGTAGCACAGATACGCAGTATTTT.

This clone was observed a single time. The chain joins TRBV6-5 to TRBJ1-1; 7 bases line up with TRBD1. Germline CDR1 reads MNHEY; CDR2 reads SVGAGI. The CDR3 is 13 residues long. Germline trimming cut 4 bases from V and 4 bases from J; bases unmatched to any gene: 3. The CDR3 DNA is TGTGCCAGCAGTTCCTACAGGGGCACTGAAGCTTTCTTT. This translates into CASSSYRGTEAFF.

The V gene is TRBV20-1, the J gene TRBJ1-2; D possibly corresponds to TRBD1 (5 bases). Germline assignment: CDR1 DFQATT and CDR2 SNEGSKA (reference sequence). The CDR3 length is 12 residues. Deletions cut 3 bases from V and 8 bases from J, with 13 bases between. The CDR3 sequence: CSASRGSEGYTF. CDR3 bases: TGCAGTGCTAGTAGGGGTTCGGAGGGCTACACCTTC.

This clone has only one observation. The chain combines TRBV7-3 with TRBJ2-5; D might be TRBD1 or TRBD2, each matching 6 bases. Germline CDR1 SGHTA, CDR2 FQGTGA. The V end lost 4 bases, the J end lost 7 bases, and 13 bases lay between the germline ends. The CDR3 covers 13 residues. The CDR3 nucleotides read TGTGCCAGCAGCTCCCAGGGGCGGGGGACCCAGTACTTC. Its translation is CASSSQGRGTQYF.

The rearrangement joins TRBV9 to TRBJ1-4; TRBD1 might be the D (5 bases). Germline CDR1 reads SGDLS; CDR2 reads YYNGEE. This CDR3 has 19 residues. With 4 bases removed from V and 5 bases from J, the gap between germline ends came to 27 bases. This chain's CDR3 is CASSPGLGDRGVNNEKLFF. The CDR3 nucleotides read TGTGCCAGCAGCCCAGGACTCGGGGATAGGGGTGTTAACAATGAAAAACTGTTTTTT.

The chain is built from TRBV30 and TRBJ1-2; D perhaps matches TRBD1 (6 bases). Germline V CDR1 and CDR2: GTSNPN, SVGIG (reference sequence). Trimming removed 2 bases at V and 13 bases at J, with 20 bases between. CDR3 length: 13 residues. CDR3 sequence reads: CAWSPGTRDPLTF. DNA of the CDR3: TGTGCCTGGAGTCCCGGGACAAGAGACCCCCTCACCTTC. The complete variable domain, with remaining parts taken from reference TRBV30 and TRBJ1-2, reads SQTIHQWPATLVQPVGSPLSLECTVEGTSNPNLYWYRQAAGRGLQLLFYSVGIGQISSEVPQNLSASRPQDRQFILSSKKLLLSDSGFYLCAWSPGTRDPLTFGSGTRLTVV.

Here the CDR3 DNA reads TGTGCCAGCACTCCGGGATCAGGCTACGAGCAGTACTTC. Its translation is CASTPGSGYEQYF. This chain uses TRBV6-5 with TRBJ2-7, with a tentative D call TRBD2 (5 bases). The length of the CDR3 is 13 residues. Trimming shortened V by 7 bases and J by 3 bases, and 13 bases separated the two germline ends. Germline V gene lookup returns CDR1 MNHEY and CDR2 SVGAGI.

The chain is built from TRBV5-1 and TRBJ1-5, with D possibly matching TRBD1 (5 bases). Looked up from germline, CDR1 is SGHRS and CDR2 is YFSETQ. This CDR3 is 16 amino acids long. The V end was cut by 0 bases, the J end by 2 bases, with 12 bases between. The CDR3 bases are TGCGCCAGCAGCTTGGCGGGAGGGGCAGGCAATCAGCCCCAGCATTTT. Translated: CASSLAGGAGNQPQHF.

This clone was counted once. CDR3 sequence: CASSDGLNNSPLHF. CDR3 nucleotides: TGTGCCAGCAGTGACGGGTTGAATAATTCACCCCTCCACTTT. The chain couples TRBV6-4 to TRBJ1-6; the D is unclear. The CDR3 is 14 amino acids. The V gene's germline CDR1 is MRHNA and CDR2 SNTAGT. The V end was cut by 2 bases, the J end by 5 bases, with 7 bases between.

The rearrangement uses TRBV19 and TRBJ1-5; D is undetermined. V lost 6 bases, J lost 7 bases, and 13 bases lay in between. Germline CDR1 LNHDA, CDR2 SQIVND (reference sequence). This CDR3 has 13 amino acids. The CDR3 DNA follows: TGTGCCAGTAGGGACCTACTCAGCCAGCCCCAGCATTTT. Residues: CASRDLLSQPQHF.

J is TRBJ1-6 and V is TRBV11-2; D may be TRBD1 (6 bases). Per germline, CDR1 SGHAT and CDR2 FQNNGV. Trimming took off 7 bases at V and 7 bases at J, with 20 bases between the two ends. CDR3 length: 16 amino acids. CDR3 sequence: CASTILTGAANSPLHF. CDR3 nucleotide sequence: TGTGCCAGCACTATTCTGACGGGGGCGGCGAATTCACCCCTCCACTTT.

This rearrangement joins TRBV9 to TRBJ2-7; 10 nucleotides line up with TRBD1. CDR1 and CDR2 (germline): SGDLS, YYNGEE. V shed 3 bases and J 3 bases; nucleotides not matched to a gene: 6. The CDR3 loop spans 15 amino acids. In DNA, the CDR3 is TGTGCCAGCAGCGACCGGGACAGGGGCGTCTACGAGCAGTACTTC. This codes for CASSDRDRGVYEQYF.

The chain carries TRBV18 and TRBJ2-7; 7 nucleotides line up with TRBD1. The CDR3 runs 15 residues. Germline V gives CDR1 KGHSH, CDR2 LQKENI. The V segment lost 3 bases and the J segment 1 base; nucleotides outside the gene matches: 6. CDR3 DNA: TGTGCCAGCTCACCGGTGGCAGGGGGTTCCTACGAGCAGTACTTC. Its protein product is CASSPVAGGSYEQYF.

The rearrangement joins TRBV25-1 to TRBJ1-1, with 9 nucleotides matching TRBD1. There are 16 residues in the CDR3. V shed 3 bases and J 4 bases; nucleotides not matched to a gene: 9. Germline CDR1 and CDR2: MGHDK and SYGVNS. The CDR3 loop reads CASSDPPGTGSTEAFF. The CDR3 nucleotides read TGTGCCAGCAGTGACCCCCCCGGGACAGGGAGCACTGAAGCTTTCTTT.

A single count supports this clone. V usage is TRBV24-1 and J usage is TRBJ2-7; 7 bases agree with TRBD2. CDR1 KGHDR and CDR2 SFDVKD come from the germline V gene. V was clipped by 10 bases and J by 1 base; unmatched bases: 3. CDR3 size: 12 residues. CDR3 loop: CATSGGSYEQYF. The CDR3 nucleotides are TGTGCCACGTCCGGGGGGTCCTACGAGCAGTACTTC.

The V gene is TRBV28, the J gene TRBJ1-4; D might be TRBD1 (5 bases). CDR1 is MDHEN, CDR2 SYDVKM, per germline. Trimming removed 5 bases at V and 7 bases at J, with 17 bases between. This CDR3 has 15 amino acids. The CDR3 DNA sequence: TGTGCCAGCAGTAAGGGTTCGCAGGGATTTGAAAAACTGTTTTTT. Protein product: CASSKGSQGFEKLFF.

The CDR3 coding sequence is TGTGCCAGCAGCTTTGCTGGACAGGGAAGAGGCTACACCTTC. Its protein is CASSFAGQGRGYTF. The V and J genes are TRBV7-8 and TRBJ1-2, with 8 bases matching TRBD1. Germline V gives CDR1 SGHVS, CDR2 FQNEAQ. V lost 3 bases, J lost 8 bases, and 8 bases stayed unmatched. This CDR3 comprises 14 residues. The full variable domain, with the rest looked up from reference TRBV7-8 and TRBJ1-2, is GAGVSQSPRYKVAKRGQDVALRCDPISGHVSLFWYQQALGQGPEFLTYFQNEAQLDKSGLPSDRFFAERPEGSVSTLKIQRTQQEDSAVYLCASSFAGQGRGYTFGSGTRLTVV.